This T cell receptor beta chain was recorded in a study of identifying expanded T cells in peripheral blood. The study, taken as a whole, reports: Roughly two-week clone count variance significantly increased as total template count grew. Technical replicates showed roughly 1.2 changed clones; two weeks around 15; four weeks 19.

Produced via immunoSEQ multiplex PCR; TCRdb's table is partial and in-frame only. The sample has around 130,000 clones; roughly 90% are singletons. Turning to this clone: Its cognate antigen is unknown.

The CDR3 is made up of 13 amino acids. V lost 10 bases and J lost 3; bases outside the gene matches: 4. Looked up from germline, CDR1 is SNHLY and CDR2 is FYNNEI. The TCR originated in a person aged 18 to 69 in good health. The source material was blood. The rearrangement links TRBV2 to TRBJ1-5; 9 bases match TRBD1. The CDR3 here is CATNRGLNQPQHF. The CDR3 nucleotides read TGTGCCACAAACAGGGGGCTCAATCAGCCCCAGCATTTT. The full variable domain, rest sourced from reference TRBV2 and TRBJ1-5, is EPEVTQTPSHQVTQMGQEVILRCVPISNHLYFYWYRQILGQKVEFLVSFYNNEISEKSEIFDDQFSVERPDGSNFTLKIRSTKLEDSAMYFCATNRGLNQPQHFGDGTRLSIL.